The rows below give T cell receptor beta chains drawn from one sample of a study of cytomegalovirus exposure and HLA in healthy donors. The protocol was immunoSEQ multiplex PCR, while the TCRdb copy is restricted to in-frame clones and leaves out a portion. Counted here are around 300,000 clones, 85% to 90% occurring once; the ten biggest clones make up roughly 2.1%. The specimen was PBMCs. All receptors derive from a woman aged 18-29 years in good health and CMV-seronegative. CDR3s include the opening cysteine and the closing phenylalanine or tryptophan. The order of the fields is V gene, J gene, D gene, clone size, CDR3 protein, CDR3 DNA. The D gene is left open where the match is weak. Only some rows state a clone size, as once, few, many or a class for expanded clones.

>TRBV25-1|TRBJ1-2|TRBD1|NA
CASSDTGTANYGYTF
TGTGCCAGCAGTGACACCGGGACAGCTAACTATGGCTACACCTTC
>TRBV4-1|TRBJ2-7|NA|NA
CASSQARGSSYEQYF
TGCGCCAGCAGCCAAGCACGGGGTAGCTCCTACGAGCAGTACTTC
>TRBV5-1|TRBJ2-2|TRBD2|NA
CASKTSGNTGELFF
TGCGCCAGCAAGACTAGCGGGAACACCGGGGAGCTGTTTTTT
>TRBV7-6|TRBJ2-7|NA|NA
CASSPDRIPTYEQYF
TGTGCCAGCAGCCCGGACAGAATCCCTACCTACGAGCAGTACTTC
>TRBV2|TRBJ2-1|NA|NA
CASSEGAGRSYNEQFF
TGTGCCAGCAGTGAAGGGGCTGGCCGCTCCTACAATGAGCAGTTCTTC
>TRBV19|TRBJ2-7|TRBD1|once
CASSPWTGLYEQYF
TGTGCCAGTAGTCCGTGGACAGGACTCTACGAGCAGTACTTC
>TRBV7-6|TRBJ2-1|TRBD2|NA
CASSPSGGSYNEQFF
TGTGCCAGCAGCCCCAGCGGGGGCTCCTACAATGAGCAGTTCTTC
>TRBV19|TRBJ1-3|TRBD1|NA
CASILGAGGRNTIYF
TGTGCCAGTATCCTTGGGGCAGGGGGTCGCAACACCATATATTTT
>TRBV29-1|TRBJ2-7|NA|NA
CSVYTRNEQYF
TGCAGCGTGTATACGAGGAACGAGCAGTACTTC
>TRBV27|TRBJ2-7|TRBD1|NA
CASSPPSRDRSVPREQYF
TGTGCCAGCAGTCCGCCATCCCGGGACAGGTCCGTTCCGCGAGAGCAGTACTTC
>TRBV10-3|TRBJ1-1|NA|NA
CAISDTTFGDKNTEAFF
TGTGCCATCAGTGACACAACCTTCGGGGACAAGAACACTGAAGCTTTCTTT
>TRBV18|TRBJ2-5|NA|NA
CASSPLLQETQYF
TGTGCCAGCTCACCACTCCTCCAAGAGACCCAGTACTTC
>TRBV19|TRBJ2-7|TRBD2|NA
CASSIASGGRSYEQYF
TGTGCCAGTAGTATAGCCAGCGGGGGCCGGTCCTACGAGCAGTACTTC
>TRBV5-1|TRBJ2-2|NA|NA
CASLRTNTGELFF
TGCGCCAGCCTAAGAACGAACACCGGGGAGCTGTTTTTT
>TRBV6-5|TRBJ2-3|NA|NA
CASGRGSKKDTQYF
TGTGCCAGCGGTCGGGGTAGTAAGAAAGATACGCAGTATTTT
>TRBV27|TRBJ2-2|TRBD1|NA
CASSFVGTGGPGELFF
TGTGCCAGCAGTTTCGTAGGGACAGGGGGTCCCGGGGAGCTGTTTTTT
>TRBV6-1|TRBJ2-7|NA|NA
CASTRYRESYEQYF
TGTGCCAGCACCCGCTACAGGGAATCCTACGAGCAGTACTTC
>TRBV6-1|TRBJ2-2|NA|once
CATYLAGELFF
TGTGCCACCTACTTGGCCGGGGAGCTGTTTTTT
>TRBV29-1|TRBJ1-1|NA|NA
CSVQGSTEAFF
TGCAGCGTTCAGGGTTCCACTGAAGCTTTCTTT
>TRBV5-6|TRBJ1-2|NA|NA
CASSLKEGPNYGYTF
TGTGCCAGCAGCTTGAAGGAGGGGCCTAACTATGGCTACACCTTC
>TRBV6-5|TRBJ1-1|NA|NA
CASSYPGLNAEAFF
TGTGCCAGCAGTTATCCAGGGTTGAACGCTGAAGCTTTCTTT
>TRBV6-5|TRBJ1-6|NA|NA
CASAGTWSALHF
TGTGCCAGCGCAGGGACTTGGTCGGCCCTCCACTTT
>TRBV7-2|TRBJ1-4|TRBD1|once
CASSLAVLGTGDEKLFF
TGTGCCAGCAGCTTAGCGGTCTTAGGAACAGGGGATGAAAAACTGTTTTTT
>TRBV5-1|TRBJ2-1|TRBD2|once
CASSLAPQRGASYNEQFF
TGCGCCAGCAGCTTGGCCCCTCAGCGGGGGGCTTCCTACAATGAGCAGTTCTTC
>TRBV18|TRBJ2-2|TRBD1|NA
CASSLTGGGGELFF
TGTGCCAGCTCCCTGACAGGGGGCGGAGGGGAGCTGTTTTTT
>TRBV7-9|TRBJ2-3|TRBD2|NA
CASSFTLAGGLTDTQYF
TGTGCCAGCAGCTTCACCCTAGCGGGGGGACTCACAGATACGCAGTATTTT
>TRBV9|TRBJ2-7|TRBD2|NA
CASSVGSGGTYEQYF
TGTGCCAGCAGCGTAGGTAGCGGGGGTACCTACGAGCAGTACTTC
>TRBV28|TRBJ1-5|NA|NA
CASSEQGSGNQPQHF
TGTGCCAGCAGTGAGCAGGGGAGTGGTAATCAGCCCCAGCATTTT
>TRBV5-6|TRBJ1-1|TRBD1|NA
CASSWGDRGTLNTEAFF
TGTGCCAGCAGCTGGGGGGACAGGGGAACACTCAACACTGAAGCTTTCTTT
>TRBV11-2|TRBJ2-6|TRBD1|NA
CASSSWDRTSGANVLTF
TGTGCCAGCAGCTCGTGGGACAGAACCTCTGGGGCCAACGTCCTGACTTTC
>TRBV5-6|TRBJ1-3|NA|NA
CASSPIGGNTIYF
TGTGCCAGCAGCCCAATCGGTGGAAACACCATATATTTT
>TRBV9|TRBJ2-1|TRBD2|NA
CASSLAGGSNEQFF
TGTGCCAGCAGCCTAGCGGGGGGGAGCAATGAGCAGTTCTTC
>TRBV7-8|TRBJ1-1|TRBD1|NA
CASSKQGDTEAFF
TGTGCCAGCAGCAAACAGGGGGACACTGAAGCTTTCTTT
>TRBV18|TRBJ2-7|NA|NA
CASSPGVGQYF
TGTGCCAGCTCACCAGGAGTGGGGCAGTACTTC
>TRBV5-1|TRBJ2-7|NA|NA
CASSLGQGPYEQYF
TGCGCCAGCAGCTTGGGGCAGGGGCCATACGAGCAGTACTTC
>TRBV15|TRBJ2-3|NA|NA
CATAVVEGTDTQYF
TGTGCCACCGCTGTCGTCGAGGGCACAGATACGCAGTATTTT
>TRBV15|TRBJ2-7|NA|NA
CATSVYRLNSYEQYF
TGTGCCACCAGCGTCTACAGGTTAAACTCCTACGAGCAGTACTTC
>TRBV6-1|TRBJ2-7|TRBD1|NA
CASSEGLGTAYEQYF
TGTGCCAGCAGTGAAGGCCTCGGGACAGCCTACGAGCAGTACTTC
>TRBV27|TRBJ2-7|NA|NA
CASSLTPFYEQYF
TGTGCCAGCAGTTTAACTCCTTTCTACGAGCAGTACTTC
>TRBV7-9|TRBJ2-1|TRBD2|NA
CASSLAATSGGGFF
TGTGCCAGCAGCTTAGCGGCGACTAGCGGGGGGGGGTTCTTC